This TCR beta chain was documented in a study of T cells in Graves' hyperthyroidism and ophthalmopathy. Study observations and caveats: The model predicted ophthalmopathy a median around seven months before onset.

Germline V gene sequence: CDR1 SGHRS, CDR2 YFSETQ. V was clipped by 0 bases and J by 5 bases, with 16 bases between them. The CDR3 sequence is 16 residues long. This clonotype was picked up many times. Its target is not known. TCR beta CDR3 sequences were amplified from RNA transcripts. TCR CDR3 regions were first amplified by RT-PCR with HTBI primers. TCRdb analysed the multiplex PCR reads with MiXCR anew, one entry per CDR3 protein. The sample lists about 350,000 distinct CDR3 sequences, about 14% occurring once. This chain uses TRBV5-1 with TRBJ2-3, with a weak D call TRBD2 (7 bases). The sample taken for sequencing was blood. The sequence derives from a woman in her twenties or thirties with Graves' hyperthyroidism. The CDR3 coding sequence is TGCGCCAGCAGCTTGGGAACGCAGGGGAGGGGAGATACGCAGTATTTT. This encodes CASSLGTQGRGDTQYF.